The T cell receptor (beta chain) described here comes from a study of blood T cell repertoires in COVID-19. On the study more broadly: T cells, B-cell-depleted T cells, or PBMCs provided the cDNA or gDNA that served as material.

Individuals aged about 18 to 89 years were recruited from roughly 22 US areas. Symptom resolution, clearance, or two negative PCRs marked the recovered donors of Cohort 3. The CDR3 spans 16 residues. CDR1 SGDLS and CDR2 YYNGEE come from the germline V gene. Trimming stripped 0 bases from V and 4 bases from J, with 16 bases between. Profiled with immunoSEQ multiplex PCR; TCRdb holds only in-frame clones, not every one. The table has 310,000 or so clones, approximately 88% seen once. This sequence originates from a woman younger than 30 who had recovered from COVID-19. The chain recombines TRBV9 with TRBJ2-5, with D perhaps matching TRBD2 (5 bases). Specimen: PBMCs or T cells enriched from blood (not recorded which). CDR3 coding DNA: TGTGCCAGCAGCGTAGGCGCTAGCAACTACGGAGAGACCCAGTACTTC. Protein: CASSVGASNYGETQYF. The whole variable domain, filled in from reference TRBV9 and TRBJ2-5, reads DSGVTQTPKHLITATGQRVTLRCSPRSGDLSVYWYQQSLDQGLQFLIQYYNGEERAKGNILERFSAQQFPDLHSELNLSSLELGDSALYFCASSVGASNYGETQYFGPGTRLLVL.